These T cell receptor beta chains were read from a single sample in a study of T cell responses to AZD1222 COVID-19 vaccine. Profiled with immunoSEQ multiplex PCR; TCRdb holds only in-frame clones, not every one. The data hold about 140,000 clones, with 89% observed a single time. Specimen: peripheral blood, collected on day 0 of AZD1222 vaccination. Every receptor here comes from an adult in good health. The CDR3 runs from the conserved cysteine through the conserved F or W. D genes are given only for firm matches. Clone size appears in some rows only: once, few, many, or a class for an expanded clone.

d_call	v_call	clone_size	j_call	cdr3_aa	cdr3_nt
.	TRBV30	few	TRBJ1-1	CAWKKGLNTEAFF	TGTGCCTGGAAAAAAGGGCTGAACACTGAAGCTTTCTTT
.	TRBV27	.	TRBJ2-2	CASSFRPSFTGELFF	TGTGCCAGCAGTTTCAGGCCCTCCTTCACCGGGGAGCTGTTTTTT
.	TRBV7-9	.	TRBJ2-7	CASSIPGAASYEQYF	TGTGCCAGCAGCATACCCGGCGCCGCCAGCTACGAGCAGTACTTC
.	TRBV7-2	few	TRBJ1-4	CASSLSLSEKLFF	TGTGCCAGCAGCTTATCACTTTCCGAAAAACTGTTTTTT
TRBD1	TRBV27	.	TRBJ2-2	CASRDRGLRTGELFF	TGTGCCAGCAGAGATAGGGGGCTGAGGACCGGGGAGCTGTTTTTT
.	TRBV5-6	.	TRBJ2-7	CASSRGRNSYEQYF	TGTGCCAGCAGCCGCGGACGAAACTCCTACGAGCAGTACTTC
.	TRBV6-2/TRBV6-3	.	TRBJ1-1	CASSYLYAGTEAFF	TGTGCCAGCAGTTACCTGTATGCTGGCACTGAAGCTTTCTTT
.	TRBV3-1/TRBV3-2	once	TRBJ1-6	CASSQGQTNSPLHF	TGTGCCAGCAGCCAAGGGCAGACTAATTCACCCCTCCACTTT
.	TRBV20-1	.	TRBJ1-2	CSAAVNYGYTF	TGCAGTGCCGCAGTTAACTATGGCTACACCTTC
.	TRBV19	once	TRBJ2-3	CASTTDYGAGNTQYF	TGTGCCAGTACTACTGATTATGGGGCGGGGAATACGCAGTATTTT
TRBD2	TRBV3-1/TRBV3-2	.	TRBJ2-1	CASSQVRGGSYNEQFF	TGTGCCAGCAGCCAAGTACGGGGGGGCTCCTACAATGAGCAGTTCTTC
TRBD1	TRBV7-8	once	TRBJ1-1	CASSEQGVHTEAFF	TGTGCCAGCAGCGAACAGGGGGTCCACACTGAAGCTTTCTTT
TRBD2	TRBV5-1	once	TRBJ2-3	CASSPRGVAGGRPDTQYF	TGCGCCAGCAGCCCCCGAGGGGTAGCGGGGGGGCGTCCCGATACGCAGTATTTT
.	TRBV5-6	.	TRBJ2-3	CASSLNSYTDTQYF	TGTGCCAGCAGCTTGAACTCCTACACAGATACGCAGTATTTT
TRBD2	TRBV6-5	.	TRBJ2-1	CASKKRGGVNEQFF	TGTGCCAGCAAAAAGCGGGGGGGCGTGAATGAGCAGTTCTTC
TRBD1	TRBV6-1	once	TRBJ1-6	CASSDPGQGAVNSPLHF	TGTGCCAGCAGTGACCCGGGACAGGGGGCGGTAAATTCACCCCTCCACTTT
TRBD1	TRBV12-3/TRBV12-4	.	TRBJ2-7	CASSFGTGDEQYF	TGTGCCAGCAGTTTCGGGACAGGGGACGAGCAGTACTTC
.	TRBV4-3	.	TRBJ1-2	CASSQIPETVYGYTF	TGCGCCAGCAGCCAAATTCCCGAGACAGTTTATGGCTACACCTTC
TRBD2	TRBV28	.	TRBJ2-7	CASRALAGTHYEQYF	TGTGCCAGCAGGGCACTAGCGGGAACACATTACGAGCAGTACTTC
TRBD2	TRBV7-2	.	TRBJ2-3	CASSSPTSWTDTQYF	TGTGCCAGCAGCTCACCGACTAGCTGGACAGATACGCAGTATTTT
TRBD2	TRBV2	.	TRBJ2-5	CASSWGLAGGETQYF	TGTGCCAGCAGTTGGGGACTAGCGGGCGGAGAGACCCAGTACTTC
TRBD2	TRBV12-3/TRBV12-4	.	TRBJ2-3	CASSLSSGNTQYF	TGTGCCAGCAGTTTGTCTAGCGGGAATACGCAGTATTTT
.	TRBV7-8	.	TRBJ2-4	CASSSIADGGRAKNIQYF	TGTGCCAGCAGCTCAATAGCGGACGGAGGGAGGGCCAAAAACATTCAGTACTTC
TRBD1	TRBV9	.	TRBJ1-6	CASSATGQENSPLHF	TGTGCCAGCAGCGCAACAGGACAGGAAAATTCACCCCTCCACTTT
TRBD1	TRBV7-9	.	TRBJ2-3	CASSSRGRRGTDTQYF	TGTGCCAGCAGCTCCAGGGGGCGCCGGGGAACAGATACGCAGTATTTT
.	TRBV28	medium-sized	TRBJ2-1	CASSLGVISSYNEQFF	TGTGCCAGCAGTTTGGGGGTGATATCTTCGTACAATGAGCAGTTCTTC
.	TRBV19	.	TRBJ2-7	CASSIGTYEQYF	TGTGCCAGTAGTATAGGGACCTACGAGCAGTACTTC
TRBD2	TRBV6-2/TRBV6-3	.	TRBJ2-2	CASSWPSLAGDTGELFF	TGTGCCAGCAGTTGGCCCTCACTAGCGGGAGACACCGGGGAGCTGTTTTTT
TRBD1	TRBV19	.	TRBJ1-2	CASSKRQGANYGYTF	TGTGCCAGTAGTAAGAGGCAGGGGGCTAACTATGGCTACACCTTC
.	TRBV3-1/TRBV3-2	.	TRBJ1-2	CASSSNGPKTLNYGYTF	TGTGCCAGCAGCTCGAATGGACCGAAGACCTTAAACTATGGCTACACCTTC
.	TRBV19	.	TRBJ1-2	CASVNQGRSYGYTF	TGTGCCAGTGTCAATCAAGGGCGCAGCTATGGCTACACCTTC
TRBD1	TRBV3-1/TRBV3-2	few	TRBJ2-6	CASSPPGQGAGGANVLTF	TGTGCCAGCAGCCCTCCGGGACAGGGGGCAGGTGGGGCCAACGTCCTGACTTTC
.	TRBV10-3	few	TRBJ2-7	CAIGVEGSYEQYF	TGTGCCATCGGGGTAGAGGGGAGCTACGAGCAGTACTTC
TRBD1	TRBV7-3	.	TRBJ2-7	CASSQEDRGDF	TGTGCCAGCAGCCAAGAGGACAGGGGAGACTTC